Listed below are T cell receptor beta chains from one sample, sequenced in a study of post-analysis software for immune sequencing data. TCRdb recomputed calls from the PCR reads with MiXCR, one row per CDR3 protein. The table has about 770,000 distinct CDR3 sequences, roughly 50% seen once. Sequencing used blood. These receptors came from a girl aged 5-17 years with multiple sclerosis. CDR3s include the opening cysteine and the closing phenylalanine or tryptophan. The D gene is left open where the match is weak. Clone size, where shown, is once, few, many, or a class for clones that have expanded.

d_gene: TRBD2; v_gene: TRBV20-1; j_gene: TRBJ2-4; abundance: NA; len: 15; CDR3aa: CSARRPGLASYHQYF; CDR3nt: TGCAGTGCTAGGAGACCGGGACTAGCAAGTTATCATCAGTACTTC
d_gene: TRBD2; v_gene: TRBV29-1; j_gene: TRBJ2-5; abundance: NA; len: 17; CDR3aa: CSVDEMVEREDQETQYF; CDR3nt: TGCAGCGTTGATGAGATGGTCGAGCGGGAGGACCAAGAGACCCAGTACTTC
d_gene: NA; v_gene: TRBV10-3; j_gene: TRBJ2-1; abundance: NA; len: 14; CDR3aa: CAISVQASREEQFF; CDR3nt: TGTGCCATCAGTGTGCAGGCTAGCAGGGAGGAGCAGTTCTTC
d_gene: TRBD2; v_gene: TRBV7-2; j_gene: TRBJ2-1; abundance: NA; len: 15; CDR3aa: CASSKTSGRYDEQFF; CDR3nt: TGTGCCAGCAGCAAAACTAGCGGGAGATATGATGAGCAGTTCTTC
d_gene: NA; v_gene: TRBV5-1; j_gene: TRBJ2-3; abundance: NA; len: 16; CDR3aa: CASSLEGGRDTDTQYF; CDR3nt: TGCGCCAGCAGTCTGGAGGGTGGGCGCGACACAGATACGCAGTATTTT
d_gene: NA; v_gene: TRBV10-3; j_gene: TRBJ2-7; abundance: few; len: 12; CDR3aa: CAIRGAWGEQYF; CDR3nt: TGTGCCATCAGAGGGGCCTGGGGGGAGCAGTACTTC
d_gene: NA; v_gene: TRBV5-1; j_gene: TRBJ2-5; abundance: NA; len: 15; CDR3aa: CASSSGTLHSETQYF; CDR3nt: TGCGCCAGCAGCTCGGGGACCCTACATTCGGAGACCCAGTACTTC
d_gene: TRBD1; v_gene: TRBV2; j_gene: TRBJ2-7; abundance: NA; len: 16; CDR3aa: CASRGHRDRGAYEQYF; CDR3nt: TGTGCCAGCAGAGGACACCGGGACAGGGGAGCCTACGAGCAGTACTTC
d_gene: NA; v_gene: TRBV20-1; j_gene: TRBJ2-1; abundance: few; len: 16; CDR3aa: CSARVFPRGDYNEQFF; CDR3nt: TGCAGTGCCAGAGTTTTCCCGCGGGGAGACTACAATGAGCAGTTCTTC
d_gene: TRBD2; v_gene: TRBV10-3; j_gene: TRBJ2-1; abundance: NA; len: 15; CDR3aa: CAISEDSGSFDEQFF; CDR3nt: TGTGCCATCAGTGAAGATAGCGGGAGCTTCGATGAGCAGTTCTTC